These 2 T cell receptor beta chains came from one sample sequenced in a study of cytomegalovirus exposure and HLA in healthy donors. Use of 60 Vbeta and 13 Jbeta primers characterized the PCR. TCRdb's table, derived via immunoSEQ multiplex PCR, lists solely in-frame clones and lacks some. The table includes 120,000 to 150,000 clones, approximately 9% detected once. Material: PBMCs. Every receptor here comes from a male donor in good health and CMV-seronegative.

This clone was observed a few times. V is TRBV6-5 and J is TRBJ1-5, with 8 bases matching TRBD1. Germline V gene lookup returns CDR1 MNHEY and CDR2 SVGAGI. The CDR3 runs 15 residues. V gave up 5 bases and J gave up 3 bases; unmatched junction bases: 6. The CDR3 DNA reads as TGTGCCAGCAGTACCCTGACAGGGGTCAATCAGCCCCAGCATTTT. Its protein product is CASSTLTGVNQPQHF.

The gene calls are TRBV5-6 and TRBJ2-1; D is possibly TRBD2 (6 bases). This CDR3 comprises 16 residues. Trimming shortened V by 1 base and J by 8 bases, and 19 bases separated the two germline ends. CDR1 and CDR2 (germline): SGHDT, YYEEEE. The CDR3 protein is CASSLLTGLPYDEQFF. CDR3 nucleotides: TGTGCCAGCAGCTTGCTGACCGGACTACCGTACGATGAGCAGTTCTTC. Together with reference TRBV5-6 and TRBJ2-1, the CDR3 gives the full variable domain: DAGVTQSPTHLIKTRGQQVTLRCSPKSGHDTVSWYQQALGQGPQFIFQYYEEEERQRGNFPDRFSGHQFPNYSSELNVNALLLGDSALYLCASSLLTGLPYDEQFFGPGTRLTVL.